The 31 T cell receptor beta chains listed next were all sequenced from one sample in a study of Graves' ophthalmopathy and Graves' hyperthyroidism. Scientists amplified the TCR beta CDR3 regions from RNA transcripts. First-round RT-PCR relied on HTBI primers, and a second-round multiplex PCR came next. TCRdb redid the calling of the multiplex PCR reads with MiXCR, one entry per CDR3 protein. The data show about 390,000 distinct CDR3 sequences, 17% seen once. The material sequenced was peripheral blood. Source of these receptors: an adult woman with stable Graves' hyperthyroidism.

As to this clonotype: The CDR3 end shows no conserved phenylalanine or tryptophan, and so a read error is likely. No DNA is shown, since the ends of the CDR3 on it are uncertain; the CDR3 is the one TCRdb lists. CDR3 region: CASSYLTEACL. The chain employs TRBV6-2 or TRBV6-3 and TRBJ1-1. A total of 11 residues make up the CDR3, ends included. Germline V gene data show CDR1 as MNHEY and CDR2 as SVGEGT.

This clonotype has a handful of counts. V and J are TRBV3-1 and TRBJ1-2; 8 nucleotides agree with TRBD1. Germline V lookup: CDR1 LGHDT, CDR2 YNNKEL (reference sequence). V was clipped by 3 bases and J by 3 bases; unmatched bases: 6. This CDR3 is 15 amino acids long. DNA of the CDR3: TGTGCCAGCAGCCAGTTGGACAGGGAACACTATGGCTACACCTTC. This translates into CASSQLDREHYGYTF. Full variable domain (remainder filled in from reference TRBV3-1 and TRBJ1-2): DTAVSQTPKYLVTQMGNDKSIKCEQNLGHDTMYWYKQDSKKFLKIMFSYNNKELIINETVPNRFSPKSPDKAHLNLHINSLELGDSAVYFCASSQLDREHYGYTFGSGTRLTVV.

The sample holds many counts of this clonotype. The chain is built from TRBV20-1 and TRBJ1-1; TRBD1 agrees at 7 bases. The CDR3 length is 11 residues. The ends lost 7 bases at V and 5 bases at J; junction bases unmatched: 4. Germline values: CDR1 DFQATT, CDR2 SNEGSKA (reference sequence). The CDR3 DNA reads as TGCAGTGGTCAGGGGGAAACTGAAGCTTTCTTT. The encoded protein is CSGQGETEAFF.

This clonotype was recorded once. The chain combines TRBV9 with TRBJ1-2; D is undetermined. V lost 0 bases and J lost 6, with 9 bases in between. The CDR3 is made up of 13 amino acids. Germline-derived CDR1 and CDR2 are SGDLS and YYNGEE. The CDR3 nucleotides are TGTGCCAGCAGCGTAGGGGGAGGGAATGGCTACACCTTC. Translating it yields CASSVGGGNGYTF.

This clonotype was detected ten times or more. The chain is built from TRBV30 and TRBJ1-6; maybe TRBD1 (6 bases). The V and J ends lost 2 bases and 4 bases respectively, with 9 bases between them. Germline loops: CDR1 GTSNPN, CDR2 SVGIG (reference sequence). This CDR3 is built from 14 residues. CDR3 in DNA: TGTGCCTGGAGTACAGGACAGTATAATTCACCCCTCCACTTT. Residues: CAWSTGQYNSPLHF.

V is TRBV10-2 and J is TRBJ2-7; 10 bases are a match to TRBD2. Germline loops: CDR1 WSHSY, CDR2 SAAADI. This CDR3 has 14 residues. Trimming took 6 bases from V and 3 from J; bases not matched to a gene: 5. CDR3 protein: CASRVAGGIYEQYF. The CDR3 nucleotides are TGCGCCAGCAGGGTAGCGGGGGGTATCTACGAGCAGTACTTC.

In its sample, this clonotype was seen many times. An end of the junction differs from the germline gene, which may be a read error. The V and J genes are TRBV6-2 or TRBV6-3 and TRBJ2-5, with unresolved D. Germline V gene data show CDR1 as MNHEY and CDR2 as SVGEGT. This CDR3 comprises 13 residues. The CDR3 spells CASSYGPQETRYF. The CDR3 bases are TGTGCCAGCAGTTACGGGCCCCAAGAGACCCGGTACTTC.

This clonotype came up many times. V gene TRBV10-3 combines with J gene TRBJ1-1; D remains unclear. CDR1 and CDR2 from the germline V gene are ENHRY and SYGVKD. The CDR3 is 15 residues long. Trimming removed 4 bases from V and 2 bases from J, with 14 bases in between. The CDR3 loop is CAISARGPSNTEAFF. The CDR3 DNA reads as TGTGCCATCAGTGCCCGCGGACCGAGTAACACTGAAGCTTTCTTT.

This clonotype was counted many times. This chain uses TRBV6-5 with TRBJ2-7, with a weak D call TRBD1 (6 bases). V shed 7 bases and J shed 3 bases, with 16 bases lying between them. Germline values: CDR1 MNHEY, CDR2 SVGAGI. The CDR3 is 14 amino acids. The CDR3 here is CASIASGVGYEQYF. For the CDR3, the DNA is TGTGCCAGCATAGCTTCAGGGGTTGGCTACGAGCAGTACTTC.

This clonotype was detected many times. The J gene is TRBJ1-6, the V gene TRBV28, with TRBD1 as a possible D gene (5 bases). The CDR3 loop spans 16 amino acids. Germline CDR1 reads MDHEN; CDR2 reads SYDVKM. Deletions cut 6 bases from V and 0 bases from J, with 12 bases between. The CDR3 loop reads CASSWGGSSYNSPLHF. Written as DNA, the CDR3 is TGTGCCAGCAGCTGGGGGGGGAGCTCCTATAATTCACCCCTCCACTTT.

This clonotype occurred many times. J is TRBJ2-7 and V is TRBV20-1; D perhaps matches TRBD1 (6 bases). The CDR3 sequence is 14 residues long. V was trimmed by 6 bases and J by 7 bases, leaving 22 bases between them. Per germline, CDR1 DFQATT and CDR2 SNEGSKA (reference sequence). CDR3 residues: CSAQIQGVKKEQYF. The CDR3 bases are TGCAGTGCACAAATACAGGGCGTGAAAAAAGAGCAGTACTTC.

This clonotype was observed at least ten times. The V gene is TRBV7-2, the J gene TRBJ1-1, with D possibly TRBD1 on 6 matching bases. Trimming left V 5 bases short and J 3 bases short, with 13 bases between. This CDR3 has 14 residues. Germline CDR1 reads SGHTA; CDR2 reads FQGNSA. The CDR3 reads CASSPDRQYTEAFF. The CDR3 nucleotides read TGTGCCAGCAGCCCAGACAGGCAGTACACTGAAGCTTTCTTT.

This clonotype showed up many times. Here the CDR3 DNA reads TGTGCCAGCAGCTTTCCATCCGGGACAACTAACACTGAAGCTTTCTTT. It encodes CASSFPSGTTNTEAFF. This chain connects TRBV13 to TRBJ1-1; D perhaps matches TRBD1 (6 bases). Germline V lookup: CDR1 PRHDT, CDR2 FYEKMQ (reference sequence). V lost 3 bases and J lost 2, with 16 bases in between. CDR3 length: 16 amino acids.

The chain joins TRBV15 to TRBJ2-2, with 8 bases matching TRBD1. V was pared by 9 bases and J by 1 base, with 1 base of the junction left unmatched. The CDR3 loop spans 13 amino acids. Germline-derived CDR1 and CDR2 are LNHNV and YYDKDF (reference sequence). The CDR3 sequence is CATGQVNTGELFF. The CDR3 DNA follows: TGTGCCACGGGACAGGTGAACACCGGGGAGCTGTTTTTT.

This CDR3 is CASSRSGPSYPYEQYF. The CDR3 region has the DNA TGTGCCAGCAGTCGCTCTGGTCCTTCCTATCCCTACGAGCAGTACTTC. The chain is built from TRBV6-1 and TRBJ2-7; D call uncertain. Trimming took off 5 bases at V and 2 bases at J, with 19 bases between the two ends. Germline V gene sequence: CDR1 MNHNS, CDR2 SASEGT. This CDR3 spans 16 amino acids.

The V gene is TRBV19, the J gene TRBJ2-5, with 7 bases identical to TRBD1. With 3 bases clipped from V and 5 bases from J, the junction kept 12 bases outside the gene matches. This CDR3 comprises 16 residues. Germline CDR1 is LNHDA and CDR2 is SQIVND (reference sequence). The CDR3 DNA is TGTGCCAGTAGTATCGCTTCCGTTGGGACAGCGGAGACCCAGTACTTC. It encodes CASSIASVGTAETQYF.

This clonotype was counted many times. CDR3 sequence (DNA): TGTGCCAGCAGTTTATACTGGACACTAAGTGGGCTCGGCAATCAGCCCCAGCATTTT. Translation gives CASSLYWTLSGLGNQPQHF. The V gene is TRBV28, the J gene TRBJ1-5; D is possibly TRBD1 (5 bases). V lost 1 base and J 2 bases, leaving 21 bases between the germline ends. The germline V gene encodes CDR1 MDHEN and CDR2 SYDVKM. The CDR3 consists of 19 residues.

The sample holds a few counts of this clonotype. A much bigger clone sits one base away, suggesting this may be a read error. This chain uses TRBV5-5 with TRBJ2-5; D is possibly TRBD1 (6 bases). Germline assignment: CDR1 SGHKS and CDR2 YYEKEE (reference sequence). The CDR3 sequence is 13 residues long. This CDR3 is CASSGGSQETKYF. In DNA form, the CDR3 reads TGTGCCAGCAGCGGGGGCTCCCAAGAGACCAAGTACTTC. The whole variable domain, remainder taken from reference TRBV5-5 and TRBJ2-5, is DAGVTQSPTHLIKTRGQQVTLRCSPISGHKSVSWYQQVLGQGPQFIFQYYEKEERGRGNFPDRFSARQFPNYSSELNVNALLLGDSALYLCASSGGSQETKYFGPGTRLLVL.

This clonotype has at least ten counts. This chain uses TRBV12-3 or TRBV12-4 with TRBJ1-5; D not certain. The CDR3 runs 16 residues. Trimming removed 1 base at V and 7 bases at J, with 17 bases between. In DNA, the CDR3 is TGTGCCAGCAGTTTAGGTGATATTGGCAGTGGGCAGCCCCAGCATTTT. Translating gives CASSLGDIGSGQPQHF.

This clonotype was detected ten times or more. V is TRBV9 and J is TRBJ2-5; TRBD2 is a possible D gene (5 bases). This CDR3 spans 15 amino acids. With 6 bases removed from V and 5 bases from J, the gap between germline ends came to 20 bases. The germline V gene encodes CDR1 SGDLS and CDR2 YYNGEE. The CDR3 DNA sequence: TGTGCCAGCACCCCCGGACTGCTGAGGACGGAGACCCAGTACTTC. It yields the protein CASTPGLLRTETQYF.

This clonotype was detected ten times or more. The chain recombines TRBV25-1 with TRBJ1-2; D not certain. This CDR3 has 10 residues. The V gene lost 3 bases and the J gene lost 7 bases, with 3 bases spanning the gap. CDR1 is MGHDK, CDR2 SYGVNS, per germline. CDR3 protein: CASSDVGYTF. CDR3 DNA: TGTGCCAGCAGTGACGTTGGCTACACCTTC.

Many counts were recorded for this clonotype. V and J are TRBV6-2 or TRBV6-3 and TRBJ2-5, with D unclear. Trimming shortened V by 0 bases and J by 0 bases, and 8 bases separated the two germline ends. In germline, CDR1 is MNHEY, CDR2 SVGEGT. This CDR3 spans 15 amino acids. The CDR3: CASSYSSGYQETQYF. The CDR3 region has the DNA TGTGCCAGCAGTTACTCGAGTGGGTACCAAGAGACCCAGTACTTC.

The table lists this clonotype with many counts. The rearrangement joins TRBV12-3 or TRBV12-4 to TRBJ2-2; 9 bases fit TRBD1. This CDR3 region has 16 residues. V shed 4 bases, J shed 3 bases, and the junction held 6 bases outside the gene matches. CDR3 region: CASSYTRQGDTGELFF. The CDR3 DNA sequence: TGTGCCAGCAGTTATACAAGACAGGGGGACACCGGGGAGCTGTTTTTT.

This chain uses TRBV6-2 or TRBV6-3 with TRBJ2-2; 7 bases are shared with TRBD1. The CDR3 totals 16 residues. Germline CDR1 reads MNHEY; CDR2 reads SVGEGT. V shed 6 bases and J 3 bases; nucleotides not matched to a gene: 10. As DNA, the CDR3 is TGTGCCAGCAGCTTTACAGGGGTATTTGACACCGGGGAGCTGTTTTTT. Residues: CASSFTGVFDTGELFF.

This clonotype has a count of ten or more. The chain joins TRBV6-2 or TRBV6-3 to TRBJ2-6; 7 bases map to TRBD2. Germline CDR1 reads MNHEY; CDR2 reads SVGEGT. V lost 8 bases and J lost 2; bases outside the gene matches: 6. The CDR3 length is 15 residues. CDR3 sequence reads: CASRPGGTGANVLTF. For the CDR3, the DNA is TGTGCCAGCCGCCCGGGGGGTACTGGGGCCAACGTCCTGACTTTC.

This sequence joins TRBV24-1 and TRBJ2-5; D not certain. Germline lookup yields CDR1 KGHDR and CDR2 SFDVKD. The V and J ends lost 4 bases and 4 bases respectively, with 3 bases between them. The CDR3 runs to 11 residues. CDR3 residues: CATSDGETQYF. CDR3 sequence (DNA): TGTGCCACCAGTGACGGAGAGACCCAGTACTTC.

This clonotype was seen many times. The chain links TRBV20-1 to TRBJ2-7; D tentatively fits TRBD1 or TRBD2 (5 bases each). This CDR3 comprises 17 residues. V was clipped by 3 bases and J by 3 bases, with 24 bases between them. CDR1 and CDR2 from the germline V gene are DFQATT and SNEGSKA (reference sequence). The CDR3 region is CSASRLVRIRGLYEQYF. CDR3 DNA: TGCAGTGCTAGCAGATTGGTCCGAATACGGGGCCTCTACGAGCAGTACTTC.

This clonotype appeared many times. The chain uses TRBV12-3 or TRBV12-4 and TRBJ1-5; 7 bases fit TRBD1. Trimming removed 7 bases from V and 5 bases from J; junction bases left unmatched: 5. The CDR3 spans 13 residues. This chain's CDR3 is CASTRQGDQPQHF. Here the CDR3 DNA reads TGTGCCAGCACCAGACAGGGAGATCAGCCCCAGCATTTT.

Ten or more counts support this clonotype. This chain connects TRBV18 to TRBJ1-5; D gene ambiguous. The CDR3 is 13 amino acids. Trimming cost V 5 bases and J 4 bases, with 9 bases left between them. CDR1 and CDR2 from the germline V gene are KGHSH and LQKENI. CDR3 residues: CASSSNQNQPQHF. The CDR3 bases are TGTGCCAGCTCATCAAATCAAAATCAGCCCCAGCATTTT. The whole variable domain, remainder taken from reference TRBV18 and TRBJ1-5, is NAGVMQNPRHLVRRRGQEARLRCSPMKGHSHVYWYRQLPEEGLKFMVYLQKENIIDESGMPKERFSAEFPKEGPSILRIQQVVRGDSAAYFCASSSNQNQPQHFGDGTRLSIL.

This chain connects TRBV28 to TRBJ1-4; 7 bases map to TRBD1. J gave up 6 bases and V 2 bases, and 6 bases lay outside the gene matches. This CDR3 spans 15 amino acids. Germline assignment: CDR1 MDHEN and CDR2 SYDVKM. Written as DNA, the CDR3 is TGTGCCAGCAGTTTAAACAGGGGTATTTATGAAAAACTGTTTTTT. Translating gives CASSLNRGIYEKLFF.

Many counts were recorded for this clonotype. This chain links TRBV28 with TRBJ2-7; 7 bases fit TRBD1. The germline gives CDR1 MDHEN, CDR2 SYDVKM. This CDR3 is 14 amino acids long. The J segment lost 7 bases and the V segment lost 6 bases, leaving 12 bases of the junction unmatched. CDR3 nucleotide sequence: TGTGCCAGCAGACGGGACAGTGGGTTGAGGGAGCAGTACTTC. Residues: CASRRDSGLREQYF.